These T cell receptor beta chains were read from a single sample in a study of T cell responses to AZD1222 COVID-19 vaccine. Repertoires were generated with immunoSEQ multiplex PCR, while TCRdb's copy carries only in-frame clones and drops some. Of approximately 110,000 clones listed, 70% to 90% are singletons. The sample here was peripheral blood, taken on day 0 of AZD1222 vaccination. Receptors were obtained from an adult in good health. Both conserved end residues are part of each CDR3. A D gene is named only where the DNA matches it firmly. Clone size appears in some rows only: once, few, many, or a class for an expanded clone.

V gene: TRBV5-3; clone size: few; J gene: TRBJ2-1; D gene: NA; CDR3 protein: CARSLAALVLGGYNEQFF; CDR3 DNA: TGTGCCAGAAGCTTGGCCGCTTTGGTTTTGGGAGGCTACAATGAGCAGTTCTTC
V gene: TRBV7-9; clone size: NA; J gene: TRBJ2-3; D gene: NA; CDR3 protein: CASSPPAGAIDTQYF; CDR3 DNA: TGTGCCAGCAGCCCCCCGGCAGGGGCGATAGATACGCAGTATTTT
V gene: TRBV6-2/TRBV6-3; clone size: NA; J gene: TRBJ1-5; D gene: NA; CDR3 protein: CASSLPAQPQHF; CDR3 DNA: TGTGCCAGTAGTCTCCCCGCGCAGCCCCAGCATTTT
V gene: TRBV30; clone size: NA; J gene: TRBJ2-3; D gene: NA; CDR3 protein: CAWSVRQGTDTQYF; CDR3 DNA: TGTGCCTGGAGTGTACGGCAGGGAACAGATACGCAGTATTTT
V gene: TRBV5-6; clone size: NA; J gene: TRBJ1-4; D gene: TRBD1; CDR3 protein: CASVTGEDGEQIRMRGLFF; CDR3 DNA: TGTGCCAGCGTGACAGGGGAGGACGGGGAACAGATCCGAATGAGGGGGCTGTTTTTT
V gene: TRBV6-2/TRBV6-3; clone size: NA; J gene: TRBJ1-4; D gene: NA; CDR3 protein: CASSWSVREKLFF; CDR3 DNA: TGTGCCAGCAGTTGGAGTGTTCGGGAAAAACTGTTTTTT
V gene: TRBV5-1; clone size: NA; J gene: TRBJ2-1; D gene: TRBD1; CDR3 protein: CASSFDRGFYNEQFF; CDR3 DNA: TGCGCCAGCAGCTTCGACAGGGGTTTTTACAATGAGCAGTTCTTC
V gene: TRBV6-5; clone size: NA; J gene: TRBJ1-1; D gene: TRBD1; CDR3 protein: CASYLGQAMNTEAFF; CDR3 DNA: TGTGCCAGCTACTTAGGACAGGCAATGAACACTGAAGCTTTCTTT
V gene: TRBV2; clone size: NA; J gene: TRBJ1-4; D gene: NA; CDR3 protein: CASSEGKPGDEKLFF; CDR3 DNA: TGTGCCAGCAGTGAAGGGAAACCGGGAGATGAAAAACTGTTTTTT
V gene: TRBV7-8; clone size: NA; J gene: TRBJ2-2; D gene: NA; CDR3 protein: CSVKGGREGGTGELFF; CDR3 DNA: TGCAGCGTTAAGGGCGGTCGCGAGGGCGGCACCGGGGAGCTGTTTTTT
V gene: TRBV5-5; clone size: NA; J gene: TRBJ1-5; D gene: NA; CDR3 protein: CASSRLNNNQPQHF; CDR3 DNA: TGTGCCAGCAGCCGATTGAACAACAATCAGCCCCAGCATTTT
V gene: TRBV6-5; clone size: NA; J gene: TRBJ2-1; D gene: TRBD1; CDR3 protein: CASSFPGTGPSNEQFF; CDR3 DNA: TGTGCCAGCAGTTTCCCCGGGACAGGGCCATCCAATGAGCAGTTCTTC
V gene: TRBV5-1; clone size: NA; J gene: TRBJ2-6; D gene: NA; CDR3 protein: CASSPVGTGANVLTF; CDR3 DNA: TGCGCCAGCAGCCCCGTGGGAACTGGGGCCAACGTCCTGACTTTC
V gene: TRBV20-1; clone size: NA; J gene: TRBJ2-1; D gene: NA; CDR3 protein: CSAGSYGEQFF; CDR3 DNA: TGCAGTGCAGGGTCATACGGAGAGCAGTTCTTC
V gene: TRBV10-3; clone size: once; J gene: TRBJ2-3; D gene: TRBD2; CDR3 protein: CAISAGTSGGYTDTQYF; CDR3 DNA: TGTGCCATCAGTGCCGGGACTAGCGGGGGGTACACAGATACGCAGTATTTT
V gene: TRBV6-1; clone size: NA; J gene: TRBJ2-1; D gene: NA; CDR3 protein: CASSENLTGRGQFF; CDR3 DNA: TGTGCCAGCAGTGAAAATTTGACAGGGAGGGGGCAGTTCTTC
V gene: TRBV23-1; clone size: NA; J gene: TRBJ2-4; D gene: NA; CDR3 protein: CASSQSGQGHSVEDIQYF; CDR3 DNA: TGCGCCAGCAGTCAATCGGGACAAGGTCACTCGGTTGAGGACATTCAGTACTTC
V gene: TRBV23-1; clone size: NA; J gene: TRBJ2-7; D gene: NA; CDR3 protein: CASSRLTAPNEQYF; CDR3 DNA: TGCGCCAGCAGTCGATTGACAGCTCCGAACGAGCAGTACTTC
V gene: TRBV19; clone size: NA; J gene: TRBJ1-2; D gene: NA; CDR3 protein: CASSIRPSVGYTF; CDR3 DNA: TGTGCCAGTAGTATTAGGCCCTCTGTAGGCTACACCTTC
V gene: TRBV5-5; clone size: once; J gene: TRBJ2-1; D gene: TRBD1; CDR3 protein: CASGRTGESYNEQFF; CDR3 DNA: TGTGCCAGCGGTCGGACAGGGGAGTCCTACAATGAGCAGTTCTTC
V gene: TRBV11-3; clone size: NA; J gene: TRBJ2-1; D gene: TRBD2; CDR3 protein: CASSPGWTSGSREQFF; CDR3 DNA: TGTGCCAGCAGCCCCGGGTGGACTAGCGGGAGCCGTGAGCAGTTCTTC
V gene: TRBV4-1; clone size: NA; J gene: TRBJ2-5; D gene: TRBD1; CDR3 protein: CASSQTDRGGRETQYF; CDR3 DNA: TGCGCCAGCAGCCAGACGGACAGGGGAGGGAGAGAGACCCAGTACTTC
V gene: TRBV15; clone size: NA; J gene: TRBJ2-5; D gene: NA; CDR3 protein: CATSRDLRLGVGETQYF; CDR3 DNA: TGTGCCACCAGCAGAGATTTGAGGCTGGGGGTGGGAGAGACCCAGTACTTC
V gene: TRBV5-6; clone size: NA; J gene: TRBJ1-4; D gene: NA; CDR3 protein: CASSFNDEKLFF; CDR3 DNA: TGTGCCAGCAGCTTTAATGATGAAAAACTGTTTTTT
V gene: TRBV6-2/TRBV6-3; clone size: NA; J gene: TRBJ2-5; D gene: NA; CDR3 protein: CASSYGSGVQETQYF; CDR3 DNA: TGTGCCAGCAGTTACGGGTCAGGGGTCCAAGAGACCCAGTACTTC
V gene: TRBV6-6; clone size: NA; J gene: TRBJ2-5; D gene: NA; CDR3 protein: CASRLDSDEAQYF; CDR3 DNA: TGTGCCAGCAGACTCGACAGCGATGAGGCCCAGTACTTC
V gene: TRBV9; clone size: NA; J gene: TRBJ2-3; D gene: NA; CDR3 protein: CASSPRGLTDTQYF; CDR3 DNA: TGTGCCAGCAGCCCCCGAGGCCTCACAGATACGCAGTATTTT
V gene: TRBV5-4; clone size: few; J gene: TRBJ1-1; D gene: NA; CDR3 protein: CASSLVDRVNTEAFF; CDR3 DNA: TGTGCCAGCAGCTTGGTAGACAGAGTGAACACTGAAGCTTTCTTT
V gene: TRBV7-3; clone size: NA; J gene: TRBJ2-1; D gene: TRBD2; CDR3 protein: CASSLGGSGRARYNEQFF; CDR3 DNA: TGTGCCAGCAGCTTAGGGGGTAGCGGGAGGGCCAGGTACAATGAGCAGTTCTTC
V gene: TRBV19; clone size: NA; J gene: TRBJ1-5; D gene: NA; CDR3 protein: CASSSSSGTANQPQHF; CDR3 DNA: TGTGCCAGTAGTTCATCCTCGGGAACAGCCAATCAGCCCCAGCATTTT
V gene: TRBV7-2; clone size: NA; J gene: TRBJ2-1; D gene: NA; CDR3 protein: CASSSSDFGNEQFF; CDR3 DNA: TGTGCCAGCAGCTCGTCGGATTTCGGCAATGAGCAGTTCTTC
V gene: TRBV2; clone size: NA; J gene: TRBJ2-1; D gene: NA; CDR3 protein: CASSEAWGYNEQFF; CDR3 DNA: TGTGCCAGCAGTGAAGCGTGGGGCTACAATGAGCAGTTCTTC
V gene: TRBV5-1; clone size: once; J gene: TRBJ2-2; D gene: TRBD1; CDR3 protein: CASSLAGGTGGAWRTGELFF; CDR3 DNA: TGCGCCAGCAGCTTGGCCGGAGGGACAGGGGGCGCTTGGAGGACCGGGGAGCTGTTTTTT
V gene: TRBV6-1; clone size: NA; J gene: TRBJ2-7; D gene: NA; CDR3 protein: CASRVGAGSHEQYF; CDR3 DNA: TGTGCCAGCAGAGTAGGGGCAGGGTCACACGAGCAGTACTTC
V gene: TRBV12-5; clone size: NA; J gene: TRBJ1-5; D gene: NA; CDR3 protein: CASGNPGSNQPQHF; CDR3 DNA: TGTGCTAGTGGAAACCCGGGGAGCAATCAGCCCCAGCATTTT
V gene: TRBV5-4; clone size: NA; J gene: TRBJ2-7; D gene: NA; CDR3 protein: CASSLDDSYEQYF; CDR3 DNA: TGTGCCAGCAGCTTGGACGACTCCTACGAGCAGTACTTC
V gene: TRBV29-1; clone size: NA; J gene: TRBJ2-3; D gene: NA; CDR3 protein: CSARRTRDTQYF; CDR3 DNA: TGCAGCGCTCGACGAACGCGAGATACGCAGTATTTT
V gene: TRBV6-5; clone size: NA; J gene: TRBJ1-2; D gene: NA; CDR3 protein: CASIVTGFYYGYTF; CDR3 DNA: TGTGCCAGCATTGTGACAGGTTTCTACTATGGCTACACCTTC
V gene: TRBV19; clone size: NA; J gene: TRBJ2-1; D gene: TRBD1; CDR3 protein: CASSKSGGGRSWSEQFF; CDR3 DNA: TGTGCCAGTAGTAAGTCAGGGGGCGGTCGAAGTTGGAGTGAGCAGTTCTTC